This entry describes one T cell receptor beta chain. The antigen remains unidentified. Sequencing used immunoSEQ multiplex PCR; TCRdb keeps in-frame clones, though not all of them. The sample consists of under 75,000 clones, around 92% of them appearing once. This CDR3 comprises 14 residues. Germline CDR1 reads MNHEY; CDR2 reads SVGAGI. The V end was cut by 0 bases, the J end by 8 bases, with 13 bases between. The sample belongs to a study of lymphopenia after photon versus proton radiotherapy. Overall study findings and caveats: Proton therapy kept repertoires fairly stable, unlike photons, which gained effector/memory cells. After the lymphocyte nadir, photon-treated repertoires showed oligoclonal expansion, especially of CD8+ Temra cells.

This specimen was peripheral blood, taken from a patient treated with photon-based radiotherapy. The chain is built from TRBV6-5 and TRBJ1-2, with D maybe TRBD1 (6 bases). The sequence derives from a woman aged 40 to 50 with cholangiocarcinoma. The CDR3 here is CASSYSSRGRGYTF. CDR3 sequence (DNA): TGTGCCAGCAGTTACTCGAGCAGGGGACGCGGCTACACCTTC.